This T cell receptor (beta chain) was sequenced in a study of neurological immune-mediated disorders (dated by TCRdb to the late 2010s). At the level of the whole study: The study compared peripheral blood TCR-beta repertoires of HTLV-I-associated myelopathy (HAM/TSP) patients, multiple sclerosis patients and healthy controls using UMI-based sequencing. Alongside PBMC samples, the set of more than 85 TCR-beta libraries contained longitudinal samples, technical triplicates, and paired CD4+ and CD8+ T-cell subsets that had been sorted. The cohort was made up of about 65 subjects, consisting of around 14 HAM/TSP patients, roughly 35 multiple sclerosis patients and around 20 healthy controls.

CDR1 MGHRA and CDR2 YSYEKL were looked up in the germline V gene. From the cysteine through the phenylalanine, the CDR3 covers 14 amino acids. Solely the CDR3 DNA is kept, with 42 bases framed from the first base. Germline trimming: 4 bases from V, 2 bases from J; junction bases outside gene matches: 3. To synthesize cDNA, template-switch 5'RACE was performed with a primer carrying a 10-nucleotide random unique molecular identifier so that each TCR transcript was tagged. Every sequencing run yielded over 170 million TCR-beta sequences covering 15-18 subjects. Total RNA was extracted with the RNeasy kit. The KAPA Real-time Library Amplification kit was used to amplify TCR-beta VDJ regions with primers targeting the TCR constant region and the 5'RACE anchor. Sample indexes and Illumina adaptors were added in a first PCR, and a second PCR then increased library yield. After purification with Ampure beads, the TCR product of roughly 650 bp was size-selected on a 2% E-gel SizeSelection system. Before pooling, library quality was checked on a Bioanalyzer, concentration was measured with Qubit, and libraries were quantified with the Kapa Library Quantification kit. An Illumina HiSeq 2500 was used to sequence the libraries paired-end at 2 x 150 bp. To increase sequence diversity, roughly 24-31% phiX was spiked into each library pool. For the original study's pipeline: Quality-filtered reads were processed with the UMI-based MiGEC pipeline, which removed over 80% of raw TCR sequences during error correction. VDJ genes were aligned to IMGT germline references, and clonotypes were defined by unique CDR3 amino acid sequence plus V-J genes. VDJtools evaluated clonal expansion, Shannon diversity and CDR3 relatedness (CalcPairwiseDistances, ClusterSamples); CLCbio workbench built phylogenetic trees. Expanded clones were defined as having at least 8 unique UMIs, based on coefficient-of-variation modelling across technical triplicates. TCRdb redid the processing of the public reads, applying fastp at Q25 and MiXCR, and retained in-frame beta chains. One record per CDR3 amino acid sequence lists the most common genes and DNA. The V and J calls and clone size are TCRdb's, not the authors'. Counted in this sample were tens of thousands of distinct CDR3 sequences; more than 20% of them appeared once. The ten biggest clones cover roughly 25% of the sample.

What the research found in general, with its limitations: No identical CDR3 amino acid sequences were shared among expanded clones across subjects, suggesting private TCR-beta repertoires in all groups. The highest TCR clonal expansion was observed in HAM/TSP patients, whereas the lowest was observed in MS patients, even when compared with healthy controls.

The healthy controls were volunteers from blood banks in Maryland, USA. Unsorted PBMC libraries were generated from 2 million PBMCs stored in RNAlater at -80 °C until RNA extraction. PBMCs were separated from peripheral blood using Ficoll-Hypaque density gradient centrifugation and then cryopreserved in liquid nitrogen. This clonotype showed up many times. No cognate antigen has been identified for it. One base away there is no much larger clone; base qualities are not given. This chain is built from TRBV4-1 and TRBJ2-7, and 9 bases in between align with TRBD1. Sample: PBMCs. This TCR was recovered from a woman in her 70s in good health. The DNA is as follows: TGCGCCAGCAGCCCAAGGACAGGGGCCTACGAGCAGTACTTC. It specifies CASSPRTGAYEQYF.